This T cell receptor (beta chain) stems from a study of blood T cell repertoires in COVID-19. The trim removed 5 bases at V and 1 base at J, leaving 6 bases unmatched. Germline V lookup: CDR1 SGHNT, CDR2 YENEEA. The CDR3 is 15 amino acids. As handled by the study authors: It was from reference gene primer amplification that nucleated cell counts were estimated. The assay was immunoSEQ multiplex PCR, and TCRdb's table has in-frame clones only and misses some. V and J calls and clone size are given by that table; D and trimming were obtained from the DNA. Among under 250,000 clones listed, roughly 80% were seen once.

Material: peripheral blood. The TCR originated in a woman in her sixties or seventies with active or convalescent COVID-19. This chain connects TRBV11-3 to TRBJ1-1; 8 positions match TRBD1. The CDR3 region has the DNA TGTGCCAGCAGCCCCCGACAGGGGAAGAACACTGAAGCTTTCTTT. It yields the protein CASSPRQGKNTEAFF. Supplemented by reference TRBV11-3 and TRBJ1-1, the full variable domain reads EAGVVQSPRYKIIEKKQPVAFWCNPISGHNTLYWYLQNLGQGPELLIRYENEEAVDDSQLPKDRFSAERLKGVDSTLKIQPAELGDSAVYLCASSPRQGKNTEAFFGQGTRLTVV.